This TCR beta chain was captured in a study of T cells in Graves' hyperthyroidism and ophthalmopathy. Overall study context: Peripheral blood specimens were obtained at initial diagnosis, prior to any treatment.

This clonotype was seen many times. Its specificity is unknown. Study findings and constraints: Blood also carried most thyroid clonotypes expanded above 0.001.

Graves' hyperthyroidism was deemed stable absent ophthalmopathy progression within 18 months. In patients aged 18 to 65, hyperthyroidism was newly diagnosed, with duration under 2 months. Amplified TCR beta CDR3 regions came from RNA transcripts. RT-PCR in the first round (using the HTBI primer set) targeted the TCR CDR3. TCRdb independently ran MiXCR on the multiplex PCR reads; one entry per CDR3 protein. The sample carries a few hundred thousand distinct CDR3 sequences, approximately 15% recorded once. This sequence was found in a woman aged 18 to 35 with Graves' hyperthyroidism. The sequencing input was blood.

In DNA, the CDR3 is TGTGCCATCAGCCCTCGCCTAGGGGACGAGCAGTACTTC. This encodes CAISPRLGDEQYF. This chain joins TRBV10-3 and TRBJ2-7; maybe TRBD1 (5 bases). V was shortened by 6 bases and J by 5 bases, with 14 bases between the two germline ends. Germline V gene sequence: CDR1 ENHRY, CDR2 SYGVKD. The CDR3 has 13 amino acids.